This T cell receptor beta chain was observed in a study of blood T cell repertoires in COVID-19. Turning to the study itself: Sources were T cells, B-cell-depleted T cells, or PBMCs; the material itself was cDNA or gDNA.

CDR1 and CDR2 from the germline V gene are SGHRS and YFSETQ. J lost 5 bases, V lost 2 bases, and 5 bases had no gene match. This CDR3 is built from 15 residues. Original data processing: By means of reference gene primer amplification, nucleated cell counts were estimated. Sequencing used immunoSEQ multiplex PCR; TCRdb keeps in-frame clones, though not all of them. The DNA was the basis for D and trimming; V, J and clone size are from that table. The sample lists 150,000 to 200,000 clones; around nine tenths were seen once. The TCR sequence derives from a man younger than 30 with active or convalescent COVID-19. Input material: peripheral blood. The chain has TRBV5-1 and TRBJ2-1, with 9 bases identical to TRBD2. The CDR3 region has the DNA TGCGCCAGCAGCTTCGTCAGCGGGGGGAACAATGAGCAGTTCTTC. Translated, it gives CASSFVSGGNNEQFF.